These T cell receptor beta chains were read from a single sample in a study of blood T cell repertoires in COVID-19. Sequencing was performed with immunoSEQ multiplex PCR; in TCRdb, only in-frame clones are kept and a portion is missing. The sample records about 230,000 clones, approximately 88% being singletons. The sample was PBMCs or T cells enriched from blood (not recorded which). The receptor set was obtained from a woman in her thirties or forties with acute COVID-19. Each CDR3 is given with its conserved first and last residue. A D gene is named only where the DNA matches it firmly. Where a row states a size, it is once, few, many or the class of an expanded clone; other rows omit it.

CDR3aa,CDR3nt,len,v_gene,abundance,d_gene,j_gene
CASSYVTGDTGELFF,TGTGCCAGCAGTTACGTGACAGGGGACACCGGGGAGCTGTTTTTT,15,TRBV6-2/TRBV6-3,NA,TRBD1,TRBJ2-2
CAWTQGNTEAFF,TGTGCCTGGACACAGGGGAACACTGAAGCTTTCTTT,12,TRBV30,few,NA,TRBJ1-1
CASSAQGGAGNSPLHF,TGCGCCAGCAGCGCCCAAGGGGGGGCAGGTAATTCACCCCTCCACTTT,16,TRBV5-1,once,NA,TRBJ1-6
CAINADRDTNYGYTF,TGTGCCATCAATGCTGACCGGGACACTAACTATGGCTACACCTTC,15,TRBV10-3,NA,NA,TRBJ1-2
CASSEEGRIAREQYF,TGTGCCAGCAGTGAAGAGGGGAGGATCGCTCGAGAGCAGTACTTC,15,TRBV2,NA,NA,TRBJ2-7
CSVSIQGISGNTIYF,TGCAGCGTATCCATACAGGGGATCTCTGGAAACACCATATATTTT,15,TRBV29-1,NA,TRBD1,TRBJ1-3
CASSLTSGYEQYF,TGTGCCAGCAGTTTGACTAGCGGCTACGAGCAGTACTTC,13,TRBV12-3/TRBV12-4,NA,TRBD2,TRBJ2-7
CASSLVIRTGGGTDTQYF,TGTGCCAGCAGCTTAGTCATCCGGACAGGGGGCGGCACAGATACGCAGTATTTT,18,TRBV7-8,NA,TRBD1,TRBJ2-3
CATSNRGSSEKLFF,TGTGCCACGAGCAACAGGGGATCTTCAGAAAAACTGTTTTTT,14,TRBV15,NA,TRBD1,TRBJ1-4
CSVDRVNTEAFF,TGCAGCGTCGACAGGGTGAACACTGAAGCTTTCTTT,12,TRBV29-1,NA,TRBD1,TRBJ1-1
CSARVTDTQYF,TGCAGTGCTCGGGTCACAGATACGCAGTATTTT,11,TRBV20-1,NA,NA,TRBJ2-3
CASKEGPGRNTGELFF,TGTGCCAGTAAGGAGGGACCGGGACGCAACACCGGGGAGCTGTTTTTT,16,TRBV19,NA,NA,TRBJ2-2
CASSALPGLLDEQFF,TGTGCCAGCAGCGCACTACCGGGACTTCTCGATGAGCAGTTCTTC,15,TRBV9,NA,NA,TRBJ2-1
CASSQAGTGDGYTF,TGTGCCAGCAGCCAAGCCGGTACAGGGGATGGCTACACCTTC,14,TRBV3-1/TRBV3-2,NA,TRBD1,TRBJ1-2
CASSPSGVSETQYF,TGTGCCAGCAGCCCCTCGGGAGTTAGTGAGACCCAGTACTTC,14,TRBV5-4,NA,NA,TRBJ2-5
CATRPSGTGSNQPQHF,TGTGCCACCCGCCCATCCGGGACAGGTAGCAATCAGCCCCAGCATTTT,16,TRBV15,NA,TRBD1,TRBJ1-5
CSGGQGIGTEAFF,TGCAGCGGGGGACAGGGAATCGGCACTGAAGCTTTCTTT,13,TRBV29-1,NA,TRBD1,TRBJ1-1